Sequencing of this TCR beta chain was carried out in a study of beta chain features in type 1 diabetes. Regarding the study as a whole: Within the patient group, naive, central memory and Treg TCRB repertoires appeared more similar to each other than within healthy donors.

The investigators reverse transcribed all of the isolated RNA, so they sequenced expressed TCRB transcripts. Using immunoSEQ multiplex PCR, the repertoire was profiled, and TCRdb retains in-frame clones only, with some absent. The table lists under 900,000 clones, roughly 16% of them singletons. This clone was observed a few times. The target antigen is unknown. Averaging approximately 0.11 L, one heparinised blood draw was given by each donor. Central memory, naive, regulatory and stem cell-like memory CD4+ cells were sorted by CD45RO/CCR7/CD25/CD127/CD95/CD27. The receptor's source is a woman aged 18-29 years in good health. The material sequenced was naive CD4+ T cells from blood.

The CDR3 here is CASSLVASHYGYTF. As DNA, the CDR3 is TGTGCCAGCAGCTTAGTGGCGAGCCACTATGGCTACACCTTC. The chain uses TRBV7-4 and TRBJ1-2; D remains ambiguous. Germline CDR1 reads SGHVT; CDR2 reads SQSDAQ. V gave up 1 base and J gave up 3 bases, with 9 bases separating them. This CDR3 is 14 amino acids long.